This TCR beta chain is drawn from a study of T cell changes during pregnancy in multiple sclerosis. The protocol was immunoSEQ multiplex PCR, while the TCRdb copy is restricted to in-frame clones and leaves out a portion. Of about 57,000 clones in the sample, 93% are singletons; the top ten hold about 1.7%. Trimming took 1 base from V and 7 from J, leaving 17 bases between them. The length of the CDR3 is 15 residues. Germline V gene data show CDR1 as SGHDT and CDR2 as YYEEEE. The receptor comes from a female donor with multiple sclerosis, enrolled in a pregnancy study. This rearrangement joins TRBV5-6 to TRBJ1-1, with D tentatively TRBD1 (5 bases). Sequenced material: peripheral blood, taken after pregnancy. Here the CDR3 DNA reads TGTGCCAGCAGCTTGTCGGGACTTGGGGCTTTTGAAGCTTTCTTT. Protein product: CASSLSGLGAFEAFF. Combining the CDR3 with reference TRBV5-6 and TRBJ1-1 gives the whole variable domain DAGVTQSPTHLIKTRGQQVTLRCSPKSGHDTVSWYQQALGQGPQFIFQYYEEEERQRGNFPDRFSGHQFPNYSSELNVNALLLGDSALYLCASSLSGLGAFEAFFGQGTRLTVV.